These 11 T cell receptor beta chains share one sample of origin, sequenced in a study of T cell clonality in common variable immunodeficiency. General study findings and limits: Fewer deletions and N-nucleotide insertions were reportedly seen in common variable immunodeficiency TCR beta sequences.

These receptors have no identified antigens. Sequenced by immunoSEQ multiplex PCR; TCRdb stores in-frame clones only, minus some. This sample has around 30,000 clones, each found more than once. Sequenced: peripheral blood mononuclear cells. The source of these receptors is a human donor with common variable immunodeficiency.

This clone was recorded a few times. The observed sequence ends 3 residues before the CDR3 terminus, with the missing tail filled in from the germline J gene. The chain uses TRBV2 and TRBJ2-3; D unclear. With 6 bases removed from V and 5 bases from J, the gap between germline ends came to 6 bases. Germline V CDR1 and CDR2: SNHLY, FYNNEI. CDR3 length equals 11 residues. The DNA read from the CDR3 is TGTGCCAGCAGCCTTGTAGATACG. The encoded protein is CASSLVDT. The whole CDR3 protein reads CASSLVDTQYF.

This clone came up a few times. The observed sequence ends 3 residues before the CDR3 terminus, with the missing tail filled in from the germline J gene. This chain uses TRBV5-4 with TRBJ2-7; 10 bases match TRBD2. V was pared by 4 bases and J by 2 bases, with 6 bases of the junction left unmatched. The CDR3 is 15 amino acids. Germline assignment: CDR1 SGHNT and CDR2 YYREEE (reference sequence). The CDR3 loop is CASSPGLASTYEQYF. The part of the CDR3 DNA that was read is TGTGCCAGCAGCCCGGGACTAGCGAGTACCTACGAG.

The sample holds many counts of this clone. Read coverage stops 3 residues before the CDR3 terminus; the germline J gene supplies the remainder. Other DNA sequences in the same sample also yield this CDR3. J is TRBJ1-1 and V is TRBV5-1, with D possibly being TRBD1 (6 bases). The ends were cut back, 0 bases at V and 4 bases at J, with 10 bases in the middle. There are 14 residues in the CDR3. Germline V gene lookup returns CDR1 SGHRS and CDR2 YFSETQ. The DNA read from the CDR3 is TGCGCCAGCAGCTTGGGTGGAGGGGGCACTGAA. Translated, it gives CASSLGGGGTE. The CDR3 in full is CASSLGGGGTEAFF.

A word on this clone: The CDR3 is cut off 3 residues early in the read; its end comes from the germline J gene. The chain combines TRBV7-9 with TRBJ1-5, with TRBD1 matching 7 bases. J was trimmed by 2 bases and V by 6 bases; bases with no gene match: 4. This CDR3 has 14 amino acids. Germline V gene data show CDR1 as SEHNR and CDR2 as FQNEAQ (reference sequence). The CDR3 region is CASRDTGGNQPQHF. The CDR3 DNA, read in part, is TGTGCCAGCAGAGATACAGGGGGCAATCAGCCC.

In this sample, this clone turned up many times. One end of the junction fails to match germline, which may point to a read error. The missing CDR3 end, 3 residues past where the read stops, is filled in from the germline J gene. The V gene is TRBV4-2, the J gene TRBJ1-4; TRBD1 matches at 7 bases. Germline V gene data show CDR1 as LGHNA and CDR2 as YNFKEQ. The CDR3 spans 16 residues. The CDR3 DNA, read in part, is TGCGCCAGCAGCCGAGTCCGCGGACAGGCCTGGGAAAAA. Its protein product is CASSRVRGQAWEK. The entire CDR3 reads CASSRVRGQAWEKLFF.

This clone was observed many times. From the germline J gene comes the end of the CDR3, since the read stops 3 residues before it. This chain uses TRBV10-3 with TRBJ2-7; 10 bases line up with TRBD2. CDR1 ENHRY and CDR2 SYGVKD come from the germline V gene. The CDR3 spans 17 residues. The V segment lost 0 bases and the J segment 1 base; nucleotides outside the gene matches: 6. The CDR3 sequence is CAISESVTSGTSYEQYF. The DNA read from the CDR3 is TGTGCCATCAGTGAGTCGGTTACTAGCGGGACATCCTACGAG.

This clone was seen at least ten times. From the germline J gene comes the end of the CDR3, since the read stops 3 residues before it. The chain uses TRBV29-1 and TRBJ2-5, with 8 bases fitting TRBD1. This CDR3 comprises 14 residues. Germline trimming cut 3 bases from V and 2 bases from J; bases unmatched to any gene: 5. Germline loops: CDR1 SQVTM, CDR2 ANQGSEA. CDR3 amino acids: CSVEDRALQETQYF. The CDR3 bases that were read are TGCAGCGTTGAGGACAGGGCCCTTCAAGAGACC.

Comments on this clone: The read terminates 3 residues before the CDR3 end, so the remaining end is supplied by the germline J gene. This rearrangement joins TRBV19 to TRBJ1-3; a weak D match, TRBD1 (5 bases). The V gene's germline CDR1 is LNHDA and CDR2 SQIVND (reference sequence). V dropped 5 bases and J dropped 4 bases, with 18 bases sitting between them. CDR3 length: 16 amino acids. This chain's CDR3 is CASSPLAGFAGNTIYF. The sequenced part of the CDR3 DNA is TGTGCCAGTAGTCCCCTCGCAGGGTTTGCCGGAAACACC.

This clone has a handful of counts. The read terminates 3 residues ahead of where the CDR3 ends, so the germline J gene completes it. The rearrangement uses TRBV11-3 and TRBJ2-7; 11 positions agree with TRBD2. V trimming: 5 bases; J trimming: 1 base; junction bases outside the gene matches: 4. Germline CDR1 and CDR2: SGHNT and YENEEA. The CDR3 is 15 amino acids. The CDR3 here is CASSLTSGSSYEQYF. The sequenced CDR3 bases are TGTGCCAGCAGCCTCACTAGCGGGAGTTCCTACGAG.

This clone was counted between two and nine times. The read halts 3 residues ahead of the CDR3 end, with the missing end drawn from the germline J gene. The J gene is TRBJ1-3, the V gene TRBV30; D may be TRBD1 (6 bases). Per the germline V gene, CDR1 is GTSNPN and CDR2 is SVGIG (reference sequence). V gave up 3 bases and J gave up 4 bases, with 13 bases separating them. The CDR3 has 14 amino acids. The sequenced part of the CDR3 DNA is TGTGCCTGGAGGGTCGCAGGGGCAGGAAACACC. Amino acids: CAWRVAGAGNT. The CDR3 in full is CAWRVAGAGNTIYF.

Notes on this clone: The CDR3 is cut off 3 residues early in the read; its end comes from the germline J gene. The chain uses TRBV20-1 and TRBJ1-1; D is perhaps TRBD1 (6 bases). Trimming removed 3 bases at V and 5 bases at J, with 13 bases between. The CDR3 is 13 residues long. From germline, CDR1 is DFQATT and CDR2 SNEGSKA (reference sequence). The CDR3: CSARDPRGTEAFF. The part of the CDR3 DNA that was read is TGCAGTGCTAGGGATCCTAGGGGGACTGAA.